The 31 T cell receptor beta chains below come from one sample, sequenced in a study of blood T cell repertoires in COVID-19. Method: immunoSEQ multiplex PCR; TCRdb's copy keeps in-frame clones and lacks some. The sample shows some 14,000 clones, 84% of them seen only once. Sequenced input: peripheral blood. All receptors come from a human donor in a cohort sampled during active COVID-19.

The chain recombines TRBV5-4 with TRBJ1-1; 9 bases line up with TRBD1. V shed 0 bases, J shed 5 bases, and the junction held 8 bases outside the gene matches. The germline gives CDR1 SGHNT, CDR2 YYREEE (reference sequence). This CDR3 is built from 16 residues. The CDR3 sequence is CASSLGAGTGRTEAFF. CDR3 coding DNA: TGTGCCAGCAGCTTGGGGGCTGGGACAGGGCGTACTGAAGCTTTCTTT.

About this clone itself: At one boundary the junction diverges from the germline segment, which might be a read error. The CDR3 protein is CASSIDGGRAYNEQFF. The CDR3 DNA reads as TGTGCCAGTAGTATAGATGGCGGGAGGGCCTATAATGAGCAGTTCTTC. J is TRBJ2-1 and V is TRBV19; 9 bases are shared with TRBD2. The CDR3 runs 16 residues. CDR1 and CDR2 (germline): LNHDA, SQIVND (reference sequence). Using reference TRBV19 and TRBJ2-1 for the parts outside the CDR3, the full variable domain is DGGITQSPKYLFRKEGQNVTLSCEQNLNHDAMYWYRQDPGQGLRLIYYSQIVNDFQKGDIAEGYSVSREKKESFPLTVTSAQKNPTAFYLCASSIDGGRAYNEQFFGPGTRLTVL.

The chain has TRBV18 and TRBJ2-3; weak D call: TRBD1 (5 bases). CDR1 and CDR2 (germline): KGHSH, LQKENI. Trimming removed 2 bases from V and 1 base from J, with 10 bases in between. The CDR3 runs 15 residues. This CDR3 is CASSPLGRGTDTQYF. The CDR3 region has the DNA TGTGCCAGCTCACCATTGGGGCGCGGCACAGATACGCAGTATTTT. Based on the CDR3 plus reference TRBV18 and TRBJ2-3, the full variable domain is NAGVMQNPRHLVRRRGQEARLRCSPMKGHSHVYWYRQLPEEGLKFMVYLQKENIIDESGMPKERFSAEFPKEGPSILRIQQVVRGDSAAYFCASSPLGRGTDTQYFGPGTRLTVL.

This clone turned up a few times. The rearrangement uses TRBV29-1 and TRBJ1-5, with 9 bases matching TRBD1. Trimming cost V 7 bases and J 4 bases; bases outside gene matches: 8. This CDR3 spans 14 amino acids. CDR1 is SQVTM and CDR2 is ANQGSEA in the germline V gene. CDR3 protein: CSAMAGTGNQPQHF. The CDR3 DNA reads TGCAGCGCGATGGCTGGGACAGGGAATCAGCCCCAGCATTTT.

J is TRBJ2-1 and V is TRBV5-1; tentatively, D is TRBD1 (6 bases). The V end was cut by 0 bases, the J end by 4 bases, with 14 bases between. CDR1 is SGHRS and CDR2 is YFSETQ in the germline V gene. This CDR3 is 16 amino acids long. In DNA, the CDR3 is TGCGCCAGCAGCTTGGAGGCAGGGGCGGTGTACAATGAGCAGTTCTTC. Translated: CASSLEAGAVYNEQFF.

V usage is TRBV7-8 and J usage is TRBJ2-1; the match to TRBD2 covers 9 bases. V was pared by 1 base and J by 11 bases, with 12 bases of the junction left unmatched. CDR1 SGHVS and CDR2 FQNEAQ come from the germline V gene. This CDR3 has 16 residues. CDR3 DNA sequence: TGTGCCAGCAGCTTAGGAGTTGGCGGGGGGGATGTAAAGCAGTTCTTC. It translates to CASSLGVGGGDVKQFF.

The CDR3 DNA reads TGTGCCAGCAGCTTAAGACAGGTTTCCTACAATGAGCAGTTCTTC. It codes for CASSLRQVSYNEQFF. This sequence joins TRBV5-5 and TRBJ2-1, with a possible D match to TRBD1 (6 bases). The length of the CDR3 is 15 residues. The germline CDR1 and CDR2 sequences are SGHKS and YYEKEE (reference sequence). V was clipped by 2 bases and J by 1 base, with 10 bases between them.

The CDR3 loop is CASSGVLAGVNNEQFF. As DNA, the CDR3 is TGTGCCAGCAGCGGAGTACTAGCGGGAGTAAACAATGAGCAGTTCTTC. This sequence joins TRBV9 and TRBJ2-1; 11 nucleotides align to TRBD2. The CDR3 is 16 amino acids. Germline-derived CDR1 and CDR2 are SGDLS and YYNGEE. V dropped 3 bases and J dropped 5; count of bases not matched to a gene: 7.

This clone was recorded only once. The chain recombines TRBV27 with TRBJ2-5; TRBD2 aligns across 11 bases. CDR3 length: 14 residues. CDR1 is MNHEY, CDR2 SMNVEV, per germline (reference sequence). V gave up 4 bases and J gave up 5 bases; unmatched junction bases: 3. The CDR3 loop is CASSSRTSGETQYF. In DNA form, the CDR3 reads TGTGCCAGCAGTTCTCGGACTAGCGGGGAGACCCAGTACTTC.

As DNA, the CDR3 is TGTGCCACCAGCCCCCATCGGGGCACAGATACGCAGTATTTT. Translation gives CATSPHRGTDTQYF. The chain carries TRBV15 and TRBJ2-3, with D hard to call. From germline, CDR1 is LNHNV and CDR2 YYDKDF (reference sequence). The ends were cut back, 5 bases at V and 1 base at J, with 10 bases in the middle. The CDR3 runs 14 residues.

The chain employs TRBV7-8 and TRBJ1-2; 8 bases line up with TRBD1. V shed 5 bases, J shed 7 bases, and the junction held 15 bases outside the gene matches. Germline-derived CDR1 and CDR2 are SGHVS and FQNEAQ. The CDR3 extends over 16 amino acids. The CDR3 DNA is TGTGCCAGCAGCACCAGCGGGCAGGGGGCAGGTTTTGGCTACACCTTC. Its protein is CASSTSGQGAGFGYTF.

The chain joins TRBV24-1 to TRBJ1-5, with TRBD1 matching over 9 bases. J gave up 6 bases and V 7 bases, and 6 bases lay outside the gene matches. Germline V gene lookup returns CDR1 KGHDR and CDR2 SFDVKD. The CDR3 has 14 amino acids. The CDR3, as DNA: TGTGCCACCAGAGGGGACAGGGTCGGTCAGCCCCAGCATTTT. It encodes CATRGDRVGQPQHF.

J is TRBJ2-3 and V is TRBV25-1, with D tentatively TRBD1 (5 bases). CDR1 and CDR2 (germline): MGHDK, SYGVNS. V lost 10 bases to trimming and J lost 0 bases, with 14 bases between them. CDR3 length equals 14 residues. DNA for the CDR3: TGTGCCACCTTAGACAGCCTTAGCACAGATACGCAGTATTTT. Translated: CATLDSLSTDTQYF.

V is TRBV2 and J is TRBJ1-5; the match to TRBD1 covers 11 bases. The V gene end was trimmed by 6 bases and the J gene end by 4 bases; junction bases not matched to a gene: 5. The CDR3 contains 15 residues. Looked up from germline, CDR1 is SNHLY and CDR2 is FYNNEI. CDR3 coding DNA: TGTGCCAGCAGCTTGGACAGGGGGCGAAATCAGCCCCAGCATTTT. It encodes CASSLDRGRNQPQHF. The variable domain in full, completed from reference TRBV2 and TRBJ1-5, reads EPEVTQTPSHQVTQMGQEVILRCVPISNHLYFYWYRQILGQKVEFLVSFYNNEISEKSEIFDDQFSVERPDGSNFTLKIRSTKLEDSAMYFCASSLDRGRNQPQHFGDGTRLSIL.

The chain uses TRBV13 and TRBJ2-7, with 8 positions matching TRBD1. The CDR3 length is 15 residues. Looked up from germline, CDR1 is PRHDT and CDR2 is FYEKMQ (reference sequence). The V gene end was trimmed by 7 bases and the J gene end by 3 bases; junction bases not matched to a gene: 11. CDR3 DNA: TGTGCCAGCAACCGGCGGGACAGGAGCATCTACGAGCAGTACTTC. Protein product: CASNRRDRSIYEQYF. Filled out from reference TRBV13 and TRBJ2-7, the complete variable domain reads AAGVIQSPRHLIKEKRETATLKCYPIPRHDTVYWYQQGPGQDPQFLISFYEKMQSDKGSIPDRFSAQQFSDYHSELNMSSLELGDSALYFCASNRRDRSIYEQYFGPGTRLTVT.

The chain has TRBV6-6 and TRBJ1-2, with D possibly TRBD1 on 6 matching bases. This CDR3 contains 16 residues. The V end lost 5 bases, the J end lost 2 bases, and 18 bases lay between the germline ends. Germline CDR1 reads MNHNY; CDR2 reads SVGAGI (reference sequence). The CDR3 sequence: CASSPTDRIPNYGYTF. Here the CDR3 DNA reads TGTGCCAGCAGTCCCACCGACAGGATCCCCAACTATGGCTACACCTTC.

CDR3 nucleotide sequence: TGTGCCAGCCGACAACTAGGAGAAGAGACCCAGTACTTC. This gives the protein CASRQLGEETQYF. The rearrangement uses TRBV6-5 and TRBJ2-5, with TRBD2 as a possible D gene (5 bases). Per the germline V gene, CDR1 is MNHEY and CDR2 is SVGAGI. The CDR3 is made up of 13 amino acids. V was clipped by 8 bases and J by 3 bases, with 13 bases between them.

The chain links TRBV9 to TRBJ1-6; TRBD1 matches 7 bases. The CDR3 runs to 13 residues. V shed 3 bases, J shed 10 bases, and the junction held 4 bases outside the gene matches. Germline V gene sequence: CDR1 SGDLS, CDR2 YYNGEE. The CDR3 DNA sequence: TGTGCCAGCAGCGCAGACAGGGACTCACCCCTCCACTTT. This translates into CASSADRDSPLHF.

The chain is built from TRBV7-6 and TRBJ1-1; 8 bases fit TRBD1. V was pared by 0 bases and J by 7 bases, with 7 bases of the junction left unmatched. There are 15 residues in the CDR3. CDR1 SGHVS and CDR2 FNYEAQ come from the germline V gene. As DNA, the CDR3 is TGTGCCAGCAGCTTAGCCCCCTTCGGACAGGGTGAAGCTTTCTTT. Its translation: CASSLAPFGQGEAFF.

This chain uses TRBV7-6 with TRBJ1-5, with 8 bases that match TRBD1. Germline lookup yields CDR1 SGHVS and CDR2 FNYEAQ. Unmatched junction bases numbered 6, after V lost 1 base and J lost 4 bases. The CDR3 totals 16 residues. The CDR3, as DNA: TGTGCCAGCAGCTTAGGCCCGACAGGGGTTAATCAGCCCCAGCATTTT. Amino acid sequence: CASSLGPTGVNQPQHF.

This sequence joins TRBV7-6 and TRBJ1-1, with D possibly TRBD1 on 6 matching bases. The CDR3 is 14 amino acids. V was pared by 0 bases and J by 5 bases, with 10 bases between. Per germline, CDR1 SGHVS and CDR2 FNYEAQ. In nucleotides, the CDR3 is TGTGCCAGCAGCTTAGCGGAGGGGGGGACTGAAGCTTTCTTT. Its protein is CASSLAEGGTEAFF.

V is TRBV6-5 and J is TRBJ2-5; 8 bases map to TRBD1. The V gene's germline CDR1 is MNHEY and CDR2 SVGAGI. The CDR3 has 14 residues. Trimming cost V 6 bases and J 2 bases; bases outside gene matches: 5. In DNA form, the CDR3 reads TGTGCCAGCAGGATTCGACAGGGGCAAGAGACCCAGTACTTC. It codes for CASRIRQGQETQYF.

The chain combines TRBV7-9 with TRBJ2-5, with TRBD2 matching over 7 bases. CDR1 SEHNR and CDR2 FQNEAQ come from the germline V gene (reference sequence). There are 17 residues in the CDR3. Trimming at V came to 6 bases and at J to 3 bases, leaving 16 bases not matched to a gene. The CDR3 spells CASRPLSGGRAKETQYF. The DNA of the CDR3 is TGTGCCAGCAGACCCTTAAGTGGTGGGAGGGCCAAAGAGACCCAGTACTTC.

The chain is built from TRBV3-1 (or the pseudogene TRBV3-2) and TRBJ2-5, with TRBD2 matching 12 bases. This CDR3 region has 16 residues. Germline V CDR1 and CDR2: LGHDT, YNNKEL (reference sequence). V trimming: 2 bases; J trimming: 2 bases; junction bases outside the gene matches: 3. CDR3 DNA: TGTGCCAGCAGCCAAAGACTAGCGGGAGCTCAAGAGACCCAGTACTTC. It specifies CASSQRLAGAQETQYF.

This chain links TRBV6-5 with TRBJ2-5, with 9 bases fitting TRBD1. This CDR3 is 15 amino acids long. V lost 6 bases, J lost 5 bases, and 10 bases stayed unmatched. Germline V gene sequence: CDR1 MNHEY, CDR2 SVGAGI. The CDR3 DNA is TGTGCCAGCAGCGGCCTACAGGGGGCAGGGGAGACCCAGTACTTC. This codes for CASSGLQGAGETQYF.

The sample holds a few counts of this clone. The chain combines TRBV29-1 with TRBJ1-2; D might be TRBD1 (5 bases). Germline assignment: CDR1 SQVTM and CDR2 ANQGSEA. Trimming took off 1 base at V and 3 bases at J, with 12 bases between the two ends. The CDR3 sequence is 14 residues long. CDR3 amino acids: CSVEVGGGDYGYTF. In DNA, the CDR3 is TGCAGCGTTGAAGTCGGAGGAGGGGACTATGGCTACACCTTC.

This rearrangement joins TRBV7-2 to TRBJ2-5; maybe TRBD2 (5 bases). The CDR3 loop spans 14 amino acids. Germline V gene lookup returns CDR1 SGHTA and CDR2 FQGNSA. Deletions cut 1 base from V and 4 bases from J, with 10 bases between. The CDR3 nucleotides are TGTGCCAGCAGCTTAGGGACTGACGGAGAGACCCAGTACTTC. Translated: CASSLGTDGETQYF.

V usage is TRBV7-6 and J usage is TRBJ1-1; 12 bases agree with TRBD1. This CDR3 contains 16 residues. Trimming cost V 1 base and J 4 bases; bases outside gene matches: 4. Germline V gene data show CDR1 as SGHVS and CDR2 as FNYEAQ. This CDR3 reads CASSLGPGQGATEAFF. CDR3 sequence (DNA): TGTGCCAGCAGCTTAGGTCCGGGACAGGGGGCCACTGAAGCTTTCTTT.

This clone was picked up a small number of times. The chain employs TRBV5-1 and TRBJ2-7; a possible D gene is TRBD2 (5 bases). In germline, CDR1 is SGHRS, CDR2 YFSETQ. V was clipped by 4 bases and J by 3 bases, with 11 bases between them. The CDR3 loop spans 13 amino acids. CDR3 sequence (DNA): TGCGCCAGCAGCCCCTCGGGATACTACGAGCAGTACTTC. It codes for CASSPSGYYEQYF.

This clone has more than one count but fewer than ten. The chain couples TRBV6-5 to TRBJ2-2; tentative D call: TRBD1 (6 bases). Germline loops: CDR1 MNHEY, CDR2 SVGAGI. Trimming stripped 7 bases from V and 3 bases from J, with 15 bases between. The CDR3 runs 15 residues. The CDR3 sequence: CASIRQVQHTGELFF. CDR3 in DNA: TGTGCCAGCATTAGACAGGTCCAACACACCGGGGAGCTGTTTTTT.

The chain's CDR3 is CASSKDRQSHDTEAFF. As DNA, the CDR3 is TGTGCCAGCAGCAAAGATCGACAATCCCACGACACTGAAGCTTTCTTT. V and J are TRBV21-1 and TRBJ1-1; TRBD1, the table's D call, lacks a check against the DNA. TRBV21-1 is classified as a pseudogene. CDR3 length equals 16 residues.